A selection of T cell receptor beta chains follows, all from one sample in a study of neoadjuvant anti-PD-1 for oral cavity cancer. The method was immunoSEQ multiplex PCR; TCRdb's version includes in-frame clones alone and lacks a portion of them. This table has about 23,000 clones, 35% to 55% appearing once. Sequencing was performed on tumor tissue, taken after nivolumab (anti-PD-1) treatment. The receptors come from a person aged 35-79 years with oral cavity squamous cell carcinoma. Each CDR3 is given without its conserved first and last residue. Clone sizes are given selectively: once, few, many, or a class where the clone is expanded.

v_call clone_size cdr3_aa
TRBV4-3 NA ASSQDRVSGELF
TRBV2 NA ASSSAGSNEQF
TRBV5-5 NA ASSLLTGGAVEQY
TRBV6-5 many ASSLRQNNQPQH
TRBV12-5 NA ASGTDSMNTEAF
TRBV29-1 few SVEGSSEGQVSYEQY
TRBV7-2 NA ASSPETRGETQY
TRBV7-9 few ASSLESGAGGRETQY
TRBV6-5 NA ASSYGRGLYNEQF
TRBV5-8 many ASSGTGSETQY
TRBV9 NA ASSGTAAHAGELF
TRBV4-1 NA ASSQWIYRVLGSPLH
TRBV7-2 few ASSLKGNAHEQY
TRBV6-6 once ASSPLRGLGYT
TRBV6-1 NA ASSPANSGANVLT
TRBV6-1 NA ASSEIGGGLNSPLH